This passage covers 19 T cell receptor beta chains from one sample sequenced in a study of cytomegalovirus exposure and HLA in healthy donors. This table comes from immunoSEQ multiplex PCR, and its TCRdb copy is limited to in-frame clones, with some not included. The profile shows some 170,000 clones, approximately 84% of them singletons. Sequenced input: PBMCs. The receptors shown here come from a man aged 30-40 years in good health and CMV-seropositive.

The V gene is TRBV7-8, the J gene TRBJ1-5; no reliable D call. The CDR3 sequence is 15 residues long. The germline V gene has CDR1 SGHVS and CDR2 FQNEAQ. V gave up 5 bases and J gave up 5 bases, with 16 bases separating them. The CDR3 here is CASSRLTRFDQPQHF. CDR3 coding DNA: TGTGCCAGCAGCCGACTCACACGGTTCGATCAGCCCCAGCATTTT.

This chain connects TRBV29-1 to TRBJ1-3, with 7 nucleotides matching TRBD1. Germline values: CDR1 SQVTM, CDR2 ANQGSEA. V lost 4 bases and J lost 0; bases outside the gene matches: 3. This CDR3 region has 14 residues. The CDR3 DNA reads TGCAGCGTTGGGGCAGGGGGCTCTGGAAACACCATATATTTT. It yields the protein CSVGAGGSGNTIYF. Looking up the rest from reference TRBV29-1 and TRBJ1-3 gives the full variable domain: SAVISQKPSRDICQRGTSLTIQCQVDSQVTMMFWYRQQPGQSLTLIATANQGSEATYESGFVIDKFPISRPNLTFSTLTVSNMSPEDSSIYLCSVGAGGSGNTIYFGEGSWLTVV.

This clone appeared a few times. The chain joins TRBV15 to TRBJ1-1, with no clear D. There are 13 residues in the CDR3. Deletions cut 6 bases from V and 1 base from J, with 9 bases between. CDR1 LNHNV and CDR2 YYDKDF come from the germline V gene (reference sequence). The CDR3 region has the DNA TGTGCCACCAGAACGACGGGGAACACTGAAGCTTTCTTT. It encodes CATRTTGNTEAFF.

The J gene is TRBJ2-3, the V gene TRBV23-1; TRBD2 matches at 12 bases. TRBV23-1 is an open reading frame whose function is uncertain. V lost 8 bases, J lost 0 bases, and 15 bases stayed unmatched. CDR3 size: 19 residues. In DNA form, the CDR3 reads TGCGCCAGCCGACCTATCCTAGCGGGAGGGCCCCCAAGCACAGATACGCAGTATTTT. Translated: CASRPILAGGPPSTDTQYF.

The V and J genes are TRBV7-2 and TRBJ2-3; D is perhaps TRBD2 (6 bases). From germline, CDR1 is SGHTA and CDR2 FQGNSA. CDR3 length equals 15 residues. V lost 6 bases and J 0 bases, leaving 13 bases between the germline ends. The CDR3 DNA reads TGTGCCAGCAGTCAGAACGGGGGTAGCACAGATACGCAGTATTTT. This gives the protein CASSQNGGSTDTQYF.

CDR3 protein: CASSFRGAEKLFF. The CDR3 region has the DNA TGTGCCAGCAGCTTCAGGGGCGCTGAAAAACTGTTTTTT. V is TRBV5-6 and J is TRBJ1-4, with a possible D match to TRBD1 (6 bases). CDR3 length equals 13 residues. Germline V gene data show CDR1 as SGHDT and CDR2 as YYEEEE. Trimming cost V 2 bases and J 7 bases, with 9 bases left between them. Full variable domain (rest looked up from reference TRBV5-6 and TRBJ1-4): DAGVTQSPTHLIKTRGQQVTLRCSPKSGHDTVSWYQQALGQGPQFIFQYYEEEERQRGNFPDRFSGHQFPNYSSELNVNALLLGDSALYLCASSFRGAEKLFFGSGTQLSVL.

CDR3 in DNA: TGTGCCAGCAGCGCCCCCGCAGGGGGTACTAGCACAGATACGCAGTATTTT. As protein: CASSAPAGGTSTDTQYF. The chain employs TRBV9 and TRBJ2-3; TRBD1 agrees at 7 bases. The V gene end was trimmed by 3 bases and the J gene end by 0 bases; junction bases not matched to a gene: 10. Germline CDR1 reads SGDLS; CDR2 reads YYNGEE. This CDR3 region has 17 residues.

This chain joins TRBV19 and TRBJ2-7; the match to TRBD2 covers 8 bases. The length of the CDR3 is 14 residues. Germline V gene sequence: CDR1 LNHDA, CDR2 SQIVND (reference sequence). The V segment lost 4 bases and the J segment 2 bases; nucleotides outside the gene matches: 4. This CDR3 reads CASSTKAGAYEQYF. DNA of the CDR3: TGTGCCAGTAGTACCAAAGCGGGAGCCTACGAGCAGTACTTC.

The chain couples TRBV30 to TRBJ2-4; 7 bases fit TRBD2. V trimming: 4 bases; J trimming: 1 base; junction bases outside the gene matches: 7. The germline V gene encodes CDR1 GTSNPN and CDR2 SVGIG (reference sequence). This CDR3 has 15 amino acids. The CDR3 loop reads CAWISGRRAKNIQYF. As DNA, the CDR3 is TGTGCCTGGATCTCCGGGAGGCGGGCCAAAAACATTCAGTACTTC.

The gene calls are TRBV28 and TRBJ1-2; TRBD1 matches at 8 bases. The CDR3 has 14 residues. V shed 10 bases, J shed 7 bases, and the junction held 14 bases outside the gene matches. Germline CDR1 is MDHEN and CDR2 is SYDVKM. The CDR3 nucleotides read TGTGCCACAGGGCACAGGGGGGCCTTGGGTGGCTACACCTTC. As protein: CATGHRGALGGYTF.

The rearrangement joins TRBV4-3 to TRBJ2-4; D gene uncertain. Per the germline V gene, CDR1 is LGHNA and CDR2 is YSLEER. CDR3 length: 13 residues. V was pared by 0 bases and J by 8 bases, with 8 bases between. The CDR3 DNA reads TGCGCCAGCAGCCAAGAACGCCGGGACATTCAGTACTTC. Encoded protein: CASSQERRDIQYF.

The gene calls are TRBV5-6 and TRBJ2-7, with 8 nucleotides matching TRBD1. V lost 5 bases and J lost 5; bases outside the gene matches: 6. The CDR3 contains 13 residues. CDR1 is SGHDT and CDR2 is YYEEEE in the germline V gene. In DNA form, the CDR3 reads TGTGCCAGCAGTCGGACAGGGCCCGACGAGCAGTACTTC. Translation: CASSRTGPDEQYF.

This clone has a single count. The chain has TRBV7-3 and TRBJ2-3, with 7 bases matching TRBD1. CDR1 SGHTA and CDR2 FQGTGA come from the germline V gene. V trimming: 1 base; J trimming: 1 base; junction bases outside the gene matches: 8. The CDR3 extends over 17 amino acids. For the CDR3, the DNA is TGTGCCAGCAGCTTAAAGACTACAGGGGCTGGCACAGATACGCAGTATTTT. This codes for CASSLKTTGAGTDTQYF.

The table lists this clone with a few counts. The chain is built from TRBV27 and TRBJ2-7; the match to TRBD2 covers 7 bases. CDR3 length: 14 amino acids. The trim removed 5 bases at V and 2 bases at J, leaving 6 bases unmatched. In germline, CDR1 is MNHEY, CDR2 SMNVEV (reference sequence). The CDR3 sequence is CASSVGGYPYEQYF. The CDR3 nucleotides are TGTGCCAGCAGTGTCGGGGGGTACCCCTACGAGCAGTACTTC.

The chain has TRBV18 and TRBJ2-7; tentatively, D is TRBD1 (6 bases). CDR3 length: 15 residues. CDR1 KGHSH and CDR2 LQKENI come from the germline V gene. The V gene lost 4 bases and the J gene lost 0 bases, with 13 bases spanning the gap. CDR3 DNA sequence: TGTGCCAGCTCACTTCAGCAGGGGAGCTCCTACGAGCAGTACTTC. Translating it yields CASSLQQGSSYEQYF.

J is TRBJ2-7 and V is TRBV7-9; tentative D call: TRBD1 (5 bases). V lost 0 bases to trimming and J lost 2 bases, with 14 bases between them. Germline V lookup: CDR1 SEHNR, CDR2 FQNEAQ (reference sequence). This CDR3 region has 16 residues. CDR3 sequence reads: CASSLARQQGPYEQYF. The CDR3 DNA is TGTGCCAGCAGCTTAGCTAGACAGCAAGGCCCCTACGAGCAGTACTTC.

The chain combines TRBV5-6 with TRBJ2-7; 7 bases align to TRBD1. This CDR3 contains 15 residues. CDR1 is SGHDT and CDR2 is YYEEEE in the germline V gene. With 3 bases clipped from V and 4 bases from J, the junction kept 10 bases outside the gene matches. CDR3 in amino acids: CASSSIGTAFYEQYF. CDR3 sequence (DNA): TGTGCCAGCAGCTCAATCGGGACAGCTTTTTACGAGCAGTACTTC.

The chain has TRBV4-3 and TRBJ2-1; 9 positions agree with TRBD2. The trim removed 1 base at V and 2 bases at J, leaving 6 bases unmatched. This CDR3 region has 17 residues. Per germline, CDR1 LGHNA and CDR2 YSLEER. CDR3 in DNA: TGCGCCAGCAGCCAAGCGTGGCGGGGGGGCACCTACAATGAGCAGTTCTTC. It is translated as CASSQAWRGGTYNEQFF.

This chain joins TRBV11-2 and TRBJ2-3; TRBD1 matches 9 bases. The ends lost 5 bases at V and 7 bases at J; junction bases unmatched: 10. CDR3 length: 15 residues. CDR1 SGHAT and CDR2 FQNNGV come from the germline V gene. The CDR3, as DNA: TGTGCCAGCAGCCCCGGGACAGGGTGGTTTAATACGCAGTATTTT. Protein: CASSPGTGWFNTQYF.